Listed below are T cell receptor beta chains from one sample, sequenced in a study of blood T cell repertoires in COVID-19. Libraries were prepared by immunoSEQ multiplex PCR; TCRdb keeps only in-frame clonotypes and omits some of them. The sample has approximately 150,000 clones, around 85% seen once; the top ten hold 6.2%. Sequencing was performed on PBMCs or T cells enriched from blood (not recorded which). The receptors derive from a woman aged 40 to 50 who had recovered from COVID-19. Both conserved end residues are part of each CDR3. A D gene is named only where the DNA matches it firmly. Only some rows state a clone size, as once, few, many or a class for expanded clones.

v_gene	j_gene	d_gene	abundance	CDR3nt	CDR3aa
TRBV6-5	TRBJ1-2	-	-	TGTGCCAGCTTCTCGCGGAGGGTCTATGGCTACACCTTC	CASFSRRVYGYTF
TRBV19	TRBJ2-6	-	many	TGTGCCAGTACCCCAGGGTACTCTGGGGCCAACGTCCTGACTTTC	CASTPGYSGANVLTF
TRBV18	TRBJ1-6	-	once	TGTGCCAGCTCACGACTAATTGATTCACCCCTCCACTTT	CASSRLIDSPLHF
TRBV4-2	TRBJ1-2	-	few	TGTGCCAGCAGCCAAATGCTTCAGGGGTCTCGACACTATGGCTACACCTTC	CASSQMLQGSRHYGYTF
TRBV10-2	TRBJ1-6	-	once	TGCGCCAGCAGTGTGGGCAGGAATTCACCCCTCCACTTT	CASSVGRNSPLHF
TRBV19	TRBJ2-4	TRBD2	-	TGTGCCAGTAGTATGCGGGGGGTTGAGATGAACATTCAGTACTTC	CASSMRGVEMNIQYF
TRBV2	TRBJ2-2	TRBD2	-	TGTGCCAGCAGGGTGACTAGCGGTAACACCGGGGAGCTGTTTTTT	CASRVTSGNTGELFF
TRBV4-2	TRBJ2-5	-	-	TGTGCCAGCAGCCAAGAGTGGTCAGGCAAAGAGACCCAGTACTTC	CASSQEWSGKETQYF
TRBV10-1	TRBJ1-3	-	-	TGCGCCAGCAGACCCCGCCACAGATCTGGAAACACCATATATTTT	CASRPRHRSGNTIYF
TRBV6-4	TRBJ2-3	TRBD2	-	TGTGCCAGCAGTGGTGTAGCGGGGAGTACAGATACGCAGTATTTT	CASSGVAGSTDTQYF
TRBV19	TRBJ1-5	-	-	TGTGCCAGTAGTACAGGTTCCTATAGCAATCAGCCCCAGCATTTT	CASSTGSYSNQPQHF
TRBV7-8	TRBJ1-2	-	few	TGTGCCAGCAGCTTAGTCGGGCCCCGACAGTCTGTAAGCTACACCTTC	CASSLVGPRQSVSYTF
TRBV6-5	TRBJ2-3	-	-	TGTGCCAGCAGTCAGGGGGGCCTCCCAGATACGCAGTATTTT	CASSQGGLPDTQYF
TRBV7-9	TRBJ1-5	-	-	TGTGCCAGCAGCTTAGTAACAGGGAAGGGGAGTCAGCCCCAGCATTTT	CASSLVTGKGSQPQHF
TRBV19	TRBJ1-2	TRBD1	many	TGTGCCAGTAGTATAAAGACCACAGGGGGCTATGGCTACACCTTC	CASSIKTTGGYGYTF
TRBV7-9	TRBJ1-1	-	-	TGTGCCAGCAGCTTAGCTGGTTCAGGGGTGAACACTGAAGCTTTCTTT	CASSLAGSGVNTEAFF
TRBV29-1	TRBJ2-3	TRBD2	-	TGCAGCGTTCAATTCGGACTAGCGGGACCAGATACGCAGTATTTT	CSVQFGLAGPDTQYF
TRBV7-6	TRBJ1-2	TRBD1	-	TGTGCCAGCAGCGGGACAGGAGCTAACTATGGCTACACCTTC	CASSGTGANYGYTF
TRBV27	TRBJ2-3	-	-	TGTGCCAGCAGTTTATCGTTGGACTCCAGCACAGATACGCAGTATTTT	CASSLSLDSSTDTQYF
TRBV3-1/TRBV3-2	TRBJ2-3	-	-	TGTGCCAGCAGCCGGGACTCTAGCACAGATACGCAGTATTTT	CASSRDSSTDTQYF
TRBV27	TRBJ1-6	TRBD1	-	TGTGCCAGCAGTATGACGACAGGGGTCAATTCACCCCTCCACTTT	CASSMTTGVNSPLHF
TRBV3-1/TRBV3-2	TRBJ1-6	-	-	TGTGCCAGCAGCCAAGGTCAGGTGCACAATTCACCCCTCCACTTT	CASSQGQVHNSPLHF
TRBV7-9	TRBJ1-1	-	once	TGTGCCAGCAGCTTAGGGGCAGGGGATACTGAAGCTTTCTTT	CASSLGAGDTEAFF
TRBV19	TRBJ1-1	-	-	TGTGCCAGTAGTAGTTGGGAGGGGAAGAACACTGAAGCTTTCTTT	CASSSWEGKNTEAFF
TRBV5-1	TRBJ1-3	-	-	TGCGCCAGCTCGGTTGGTACGCACTCTGGAAACACCATATATTTT	CASSVGTHSGNTIYF
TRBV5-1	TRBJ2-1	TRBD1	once	TGCGCCAGCAGCTTGGACGGGACAGGGGCGAATGAGCAGTTCTTC	CASSLDGTGANEQFF
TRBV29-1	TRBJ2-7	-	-	TGCAGCGTTGGACAGGAGGATCTGGAGCAGTACTTC	CSVGQEDLEQYF
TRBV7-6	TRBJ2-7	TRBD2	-	TGTGCCAGCAGCCTTCGGACTAGCGGGGGGGCAGAAGCGTACGAGCAGTACTTC	CASSLRTSGGAEAYEQYF
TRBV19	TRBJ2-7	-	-	TGTGCCAGTACGGCAGGTGTTGGCGAGCAGTACTTC	CASTAGVGEQYF
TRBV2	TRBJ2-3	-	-	TGTGCCAGCAGTGAGAGGGGGGGGTCAGATACGCAGTATTTT	CASSERGGSDTQYF
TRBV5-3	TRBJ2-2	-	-	TGTGCCGGACTTTATACAAAGCCGAACACCGGGGAGCTGTTTTTT	CAGLYTKPNTGELFF
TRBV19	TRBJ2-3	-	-	TGTGCCAGTAGTATGGTCAGGGCAAATACGCAGTATTTT	CASSMVRANTQYF
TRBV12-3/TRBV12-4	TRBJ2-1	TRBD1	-	TGTGCCAGCAGAAGACAGGGTTTTGAGCAGTTCTTC	CASRRQGFEQFF
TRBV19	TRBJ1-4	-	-	TGTGCCAGTAGGCCCAGGGGAACTCATGAAAAACTGTTTTTT	CASRPRGTHEKLFF
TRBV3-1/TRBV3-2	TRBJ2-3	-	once	TGTGCCAGCAGCCCCGGGACACTCGACACAGATACGCAGTATTTT	CASSPGTLDTDTQYF
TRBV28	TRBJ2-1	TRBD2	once	TGTGCCAGCTCCTATCCTCGTCGGCTAGCGGGAGGGCCATCTGAGCAGTTCTTC	CASSYPRRLAGGPSEQFF
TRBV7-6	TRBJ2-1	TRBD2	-	TGTGCCAGCAGTCCCCGGGGGACTAGCGGGGGGAGAAGTGAGCAGTTCTTC	CASSPRGTSGGRSEQFF
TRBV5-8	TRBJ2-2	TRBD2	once	TGTGCCAGCAGCTTGGCCGGGACTAGCGGGGGGGCCTCCGGGGAGCTGTTTTTT	CASSLAGTSGGASGELFF
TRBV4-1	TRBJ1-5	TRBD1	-	TGCGCCAGCAGCCCTCGGACAGGGAGAAATAGCAATCAGCCCCAGCATTTT	CASSPRTGRNSNQPQHF
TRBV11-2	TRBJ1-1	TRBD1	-	TGTGCCAGCAGCACCCGAGACAGGGGCGGAGGGTACACTGAAGCTTTCTTT	CASSTRDRGGGYTEAFF
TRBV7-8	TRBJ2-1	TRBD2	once	TGTGCCAGCAGCACCGTAGCGGGAGAGATCAATGAGCAGTTCTTC	CASSTVAGEINEQFF
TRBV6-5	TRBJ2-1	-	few	TGTGCCAGCAGTCCCCAGGGCTATGAGCAGTTCTTC	CASSPQGYEQFF